This TCR beta chain appears in the sequencing data of a study of T-cell reconstitution after alpha-beta-depleted transplantation in children. Trimming stripped 4 bases from V and 0 bases from J, with 15 bases between. The CDR3 contains 15 residues. Germline-derived CDR1 and CDR2 are SQVTM and ANQGSEA. Preparation of the TCRbeta library was carried out with unique molecular identifiers. TCRdb analysed the PCR reads with MiXCR anew, one entry per CDR3 protein. This table holds some 500,000 distinct CDR3 sequences, around 18% found once. The chain employs TRBV29-1 and TRBJ1-1, with a weak D call TRBD1 (5 bases). The sample consisted of PBMCs from the stem cell graft donor, taken from the stem cell graft. The origin of this receptor is a human donor who donated a stem cell graft to a child with acute lymphoblastic leukemia. The CDR3 reads CSVGAGADMNTEAFF. The DNA for the CDR3 is TGCAGCGTTGGGGCCGGGGCCGACATGAACACTGAAGCTTTCTTT.